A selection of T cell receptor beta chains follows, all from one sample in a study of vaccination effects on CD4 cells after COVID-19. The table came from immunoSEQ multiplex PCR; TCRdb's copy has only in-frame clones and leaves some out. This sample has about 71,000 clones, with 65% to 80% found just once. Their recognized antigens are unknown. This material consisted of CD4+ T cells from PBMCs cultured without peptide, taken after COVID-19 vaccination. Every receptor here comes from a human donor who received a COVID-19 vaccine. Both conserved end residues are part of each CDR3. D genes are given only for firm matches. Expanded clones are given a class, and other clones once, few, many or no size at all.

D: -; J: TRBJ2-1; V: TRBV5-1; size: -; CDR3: CASSIIQGHEQFF; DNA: TGCGCCAGCAGCATCATACAGGGCCATGAGCAGTTCTTC
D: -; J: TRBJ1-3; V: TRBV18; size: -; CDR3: CASSQSSGNTIYF; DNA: TGTGCCAGCTCACAAAGCTCTGGAAACACCATATATTTT
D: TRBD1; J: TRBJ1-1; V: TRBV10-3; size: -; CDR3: CAISAGTGFLGTEAFF; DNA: TGTGCCATCAGTGCCGGGACAGGTTTTTTGGGCACTGAAGCTTTCTTT
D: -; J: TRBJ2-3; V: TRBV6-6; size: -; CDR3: CASSYRTPGTDTQYF; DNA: TGTGCCAGCAGTTACCGCACCCCGGGCACAGATACGCAGTATTTT
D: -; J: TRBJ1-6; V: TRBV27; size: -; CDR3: CASSPSQGPYNSPLHF; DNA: TGTGCCAGCAGTCCCTCGCAGGGCCCCTATAATTCACCCCTCCACTTT
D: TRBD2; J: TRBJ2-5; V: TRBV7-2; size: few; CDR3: CASSSTSGSETQYF; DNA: TGTGCCAGCAGCTCTACTAGCGGGTCCGAGACCCAGTACTTC
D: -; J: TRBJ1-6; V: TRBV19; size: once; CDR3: CASSIGPPGPKNSPLHF; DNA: TGTGCCAGTAGTATTGGACCCCCGGGACCGAAGAATTCACCCCTCCACTTT
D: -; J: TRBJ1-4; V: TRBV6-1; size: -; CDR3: CASSEVRASNEKLFF; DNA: TGTGCCAGCAGTGAAGTTCGAGCCTCTAATGAAAAACTGTTTTTT
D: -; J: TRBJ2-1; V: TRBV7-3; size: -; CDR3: CASSLTGGRDNEQFF; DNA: TGTGCCAGCAGCTTAACGGGGGGGCGGGACAATGAGCAGTTCTTC
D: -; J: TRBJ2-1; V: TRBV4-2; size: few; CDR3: CASSQEASLPYEQFF; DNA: TGTGCCAGCAGCCAAGAGGCCTCGCTTCCATATGAGCAGTTCTTC
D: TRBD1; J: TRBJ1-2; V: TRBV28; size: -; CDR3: CASSPSGTVLSYGYTF; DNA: TGTGCCAGCAGCCCTTCCGGGACAGTCCTGAGCTATGGCTACACCTTC
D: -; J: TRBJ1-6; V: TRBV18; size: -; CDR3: CASSRDRENSPLHF; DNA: TGTGCCAGCTCGCGAGACAGAGAAAATTCACCCCTCCACTTT
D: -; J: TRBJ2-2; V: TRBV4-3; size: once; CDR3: CASRRLGDTGELFF; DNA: TGCGCCAGCCGCCGACTAGGAGACACCGGGGAGCTGTTTTTT
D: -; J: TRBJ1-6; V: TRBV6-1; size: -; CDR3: CASSEAGRGNSPLHF; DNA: TGTGCCAGCAGTGAAGCTGGGAGGGGTAATTCACCCCTCCACTTT
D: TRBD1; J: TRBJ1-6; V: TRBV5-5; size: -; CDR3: CASSSRQGVINSPLHF; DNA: TGTGCCAGCAGCTCCAGACAGGGGGTAATTAATTCACCCCTCCACTTT
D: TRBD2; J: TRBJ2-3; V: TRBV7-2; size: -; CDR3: CATTVGRGTTDTQYF; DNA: TGTGCCACTACCGTAGGGCGGGGGACCACAGATACGCAGTATTTT
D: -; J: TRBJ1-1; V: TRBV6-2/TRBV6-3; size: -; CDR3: CASSYGQGRGNTEAFF; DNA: TGTGCCAGCAGTTACGGGCAGGGAAGGGGGAACACTGAAGCTTTCTTT
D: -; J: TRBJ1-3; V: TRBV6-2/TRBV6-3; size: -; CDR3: CASSYGYSSGNTIYF; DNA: TGTGCCAGCAGTTACGGGTACAGCTCTGGAAACACCATATATTTT
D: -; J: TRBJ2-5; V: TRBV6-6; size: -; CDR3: CASSYSRDKKETQYF; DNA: TGTGCCAGCAGTTACTCCCGGGACAAGAAAGAGACCCAGTACTTC
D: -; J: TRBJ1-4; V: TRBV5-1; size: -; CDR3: CASRLGVSTNEKLFF; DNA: TGCGCCAGCCGCTTAGGGGTTTCAACTAATGAAAAACTGTTTTTT
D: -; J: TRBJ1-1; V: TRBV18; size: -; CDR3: CASSPAGTIATEAFF; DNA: TGTGCCAGCTCACCTGCCGGGACAATCGCGACTGAAGCTTTCTTT
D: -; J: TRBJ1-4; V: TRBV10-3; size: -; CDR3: CAISEGQGDEKLFF; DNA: TGTGCCATCAGTGAGGGCCAAGGCGATGAAAAACTGTTTTTT
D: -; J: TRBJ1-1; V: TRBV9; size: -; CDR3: CASSVGLGNTEAFF; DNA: TGTGCCAGCAGCGTCGGTCTAGGAAACACTGAAGCTTTCTTT
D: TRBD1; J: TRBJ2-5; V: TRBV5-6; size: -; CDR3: CASSSLGTGGWMETQYF; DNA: TGTGCCAGCAGCTCGCTAGGGACAGGGGGGTGGATGGAGACCCAGTACTTC
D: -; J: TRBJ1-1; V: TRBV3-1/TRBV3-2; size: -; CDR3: CASSQGGTNTEAFF; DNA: TGTGCCAGCAGCCAAGGAGGGACCAACACTGAAGCTTTCTTT
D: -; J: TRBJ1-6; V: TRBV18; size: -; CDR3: CASSPSWREQSPLHF; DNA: TGTGCCAGCTCACCCTCATGGAGGGAACAGTCACCCCTCCACTTT
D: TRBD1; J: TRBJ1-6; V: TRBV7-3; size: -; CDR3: CASSLTDRGSPLHF; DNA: TGTGCCAGCAGCTTAACGGACAGGGGTTCACCCCTCCACTTT
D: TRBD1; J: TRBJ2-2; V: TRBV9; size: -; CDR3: CASSARQGTGELFF; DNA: TGTGCCAGCAGCGCCAGACAGGGAACCGGGGAGCTGTTTTTT
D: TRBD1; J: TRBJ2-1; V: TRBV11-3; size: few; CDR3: CASSERTGANEQFF; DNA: TGTGCCAGCAGCGAAAGGACAGGGGCCAATGAGCAGTTCTTC
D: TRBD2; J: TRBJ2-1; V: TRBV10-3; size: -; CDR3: CAISWTSGGYNEQFF; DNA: TGTGCCATCAGCTGGACTAGCGGGGGGTACAATGAGCAGTTCTTC
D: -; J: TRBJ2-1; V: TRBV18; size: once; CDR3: CASSPYQANDNEQFF; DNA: TGTGCCAGCTCACCATACCAGGCAAACGACAATGAGCAGTTCTTC
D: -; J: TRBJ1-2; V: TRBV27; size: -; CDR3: CASSPQGVYGYTF; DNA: TGTGCCAGCAGCCCCCAGGGTGTCTATGGCTACACCTTC
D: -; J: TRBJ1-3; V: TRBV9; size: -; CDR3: CASSVGPGGTIYF; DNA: TGTGCCAGCAGCGTGGGACCCGGTGGCACCATATATTTT
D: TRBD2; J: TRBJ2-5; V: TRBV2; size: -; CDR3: CASTLGLAGGNSETQYF; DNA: TGTGCCAGCACCCTGGGGCTAGCGGGGGGGAACTCGGAGACCCAGTACTTC
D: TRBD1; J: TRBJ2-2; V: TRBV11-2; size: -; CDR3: CASSRGQGAVGELFF; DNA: TGTGCCAGCAGCCGGGGACAGGGGGCGGTCGGGGAGCTGTTTTTT
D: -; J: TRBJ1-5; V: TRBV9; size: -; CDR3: CASSVGGYSNQPQHF; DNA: TGTGCCAGCAGCGTAGGGGGTTATAGCAATCAGCCCCAGCATTTT
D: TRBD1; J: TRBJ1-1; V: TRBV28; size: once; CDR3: CASSSFSQGAPGNTEAFF; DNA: TGTGCCAGCAGTTCATTCAGTCAGGGGGCGCCAGGAAACACTGAAGCTTTCTTT
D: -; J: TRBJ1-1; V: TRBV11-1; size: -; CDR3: CASSFNANTEAFF; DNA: TGTGCCAGCAGCTTTAATGCGAACACTGAAGCTTTCTTT
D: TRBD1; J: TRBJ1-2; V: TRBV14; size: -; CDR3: CASSQGQGRPVGYTF; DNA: TGTGCCAGCAGCCAGGGACAGGGGCGACCGGTTGGCTACACCTTC
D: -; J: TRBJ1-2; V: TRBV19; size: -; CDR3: CASSIGGNRADGYTF; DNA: TGTGCCAGTAGTATTGGAGGTAATCGAGCGGATGGCTACACCTTC
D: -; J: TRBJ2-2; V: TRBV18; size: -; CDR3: CASSDRAGNTGELFF; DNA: TGTGCCAGCTCCGACCGGGCGGGAAACACCGGGGAGCTGTTTTTT